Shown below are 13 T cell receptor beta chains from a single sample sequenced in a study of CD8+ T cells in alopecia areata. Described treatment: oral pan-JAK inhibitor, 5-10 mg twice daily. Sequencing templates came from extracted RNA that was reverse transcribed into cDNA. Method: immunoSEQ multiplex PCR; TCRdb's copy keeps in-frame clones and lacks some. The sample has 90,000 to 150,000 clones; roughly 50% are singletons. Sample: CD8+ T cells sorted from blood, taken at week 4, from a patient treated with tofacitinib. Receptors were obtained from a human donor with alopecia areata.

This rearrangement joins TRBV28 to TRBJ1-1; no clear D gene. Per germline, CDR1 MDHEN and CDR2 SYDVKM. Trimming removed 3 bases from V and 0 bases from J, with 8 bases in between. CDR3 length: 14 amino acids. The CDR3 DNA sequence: TGTGCCAGCAGTTTCCCCGGGATGAACACTGAAGCTTTCTTT. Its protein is CASSFPGMNTEAFF.

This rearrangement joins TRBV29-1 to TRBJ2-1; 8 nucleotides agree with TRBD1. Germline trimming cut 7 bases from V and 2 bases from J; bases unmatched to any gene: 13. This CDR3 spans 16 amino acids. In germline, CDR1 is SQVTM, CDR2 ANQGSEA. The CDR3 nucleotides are TGCAGCGCCGAACCGCTGGGACAGGAGGCCTACAATGAGCAGTTCTTC. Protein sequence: CSAEPLGQEAYNEQFF.

The CDR3 loop reads CASSPGGTEAFF. In DNA form, the CDR3 reads TGCGCCAGCAGCCCGGGGGGGACTGAAGCTTTCTTT. This chain links TRBV5-1 with TRBJ1-1; D is perhaps TRBD1 (5 bases). With 4 bases removed from V and 5 bases from J, the gap between germline ends came to 9 bases. The V gene's germline CDR1 is SGHRS and CDR2 YFSETQ. The CDR3 loop spans 12 amino acids.

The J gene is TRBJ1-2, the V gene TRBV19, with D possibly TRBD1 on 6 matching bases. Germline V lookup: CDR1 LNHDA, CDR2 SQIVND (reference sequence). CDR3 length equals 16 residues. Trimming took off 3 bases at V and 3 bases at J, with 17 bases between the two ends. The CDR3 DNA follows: TGTGCCAGTAGTATCCTCGCAGGGGATAGGGACTATGGCTACACCTTC. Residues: CASSILAGDRDYGYTF.

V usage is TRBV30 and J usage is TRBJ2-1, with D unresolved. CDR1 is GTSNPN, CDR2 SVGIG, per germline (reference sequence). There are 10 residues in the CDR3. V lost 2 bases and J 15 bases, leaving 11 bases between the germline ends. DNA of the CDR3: TGTGCCTGGAGTTCAGTTTACTTGTTCTTC. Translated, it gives CAWSSVYLFF.

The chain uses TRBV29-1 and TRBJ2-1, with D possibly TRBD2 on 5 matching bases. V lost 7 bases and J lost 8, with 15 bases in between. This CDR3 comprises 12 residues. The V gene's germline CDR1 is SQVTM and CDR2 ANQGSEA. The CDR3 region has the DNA TGCAGCGCACGGGAACCGGTCGATGAGCAGTTCTTC. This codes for CSAREPVDEQFF.

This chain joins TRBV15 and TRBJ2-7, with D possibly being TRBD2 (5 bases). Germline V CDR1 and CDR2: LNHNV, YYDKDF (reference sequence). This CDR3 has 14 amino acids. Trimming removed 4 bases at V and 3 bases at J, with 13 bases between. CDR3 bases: TGTGCCACCAGCAAAGCGAGAGGGAACTACGAGCAGTACTTC. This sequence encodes CATSKARGNYEQYF.

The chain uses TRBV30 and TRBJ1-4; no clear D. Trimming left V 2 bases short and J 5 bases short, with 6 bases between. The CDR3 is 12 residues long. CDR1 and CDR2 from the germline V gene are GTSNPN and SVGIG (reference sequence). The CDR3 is CAWSTWNEKLFF. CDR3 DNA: TGTGCCTGGAGTACGTGGAATGAAAAACTGTTTTTT.

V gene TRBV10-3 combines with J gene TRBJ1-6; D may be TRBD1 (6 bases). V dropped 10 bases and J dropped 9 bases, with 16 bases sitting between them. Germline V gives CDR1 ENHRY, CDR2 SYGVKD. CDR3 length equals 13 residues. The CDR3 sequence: CATGQPNGSPLHF. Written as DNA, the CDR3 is TGTGCCACCGGACAGCCGAATGGTTCACCCCTCCACTTT.

The CDR3 sequence: CASSLKGTNYGYTF. CDR3 DNA: TGTGCCAGCAGCTTAAAAGGAACTAACTATGGCTACACCTTC. The chain joins TRBV7-9 to TRBJ1-2; D call uncertain. The CDR3 covers 14 residues. The germline gives CDR1 SEHNR, CDR2 FQNEAQ (reference sequence). V gave up 2 bases and J gave up 0 bases, with 7 bases separating them.

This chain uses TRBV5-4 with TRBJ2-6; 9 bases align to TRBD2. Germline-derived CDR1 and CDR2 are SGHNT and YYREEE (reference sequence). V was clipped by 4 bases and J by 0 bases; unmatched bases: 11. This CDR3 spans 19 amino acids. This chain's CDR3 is CASSQDPAGGHSGANVLTF. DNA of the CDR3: TGTGCCAGCAGCCAAGATCCAGCGGGGGGCCACTCTGGGGCCAACGTCCTGACTTTC.

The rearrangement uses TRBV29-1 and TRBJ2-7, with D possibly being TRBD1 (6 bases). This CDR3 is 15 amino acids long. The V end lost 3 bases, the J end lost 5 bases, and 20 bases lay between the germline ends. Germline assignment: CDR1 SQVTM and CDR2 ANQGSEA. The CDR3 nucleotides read TGCAGCGTTGACCCCGTGAGGCTAGGGGGTGACGAGCAGTACTTC. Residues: CSVDPVRLGGDEQYF.

The CDR3 here is CASSVNREGDEQYF. The DNA of the CDR3 is TGTGCCAGCAGCGTTAACAGGGAAGGCGACGAGCAGTACTTC. This chain connects TRBV7-2 to TRBJ2-7, with D possibly TRBD1 on 6 matching bases. CDR1 and CDR2 from the germline V gene are SGHTA and FQGNSA. The CDR3 covers 14 residues. Deletions cut 5 bases from V and 5 bases from J, with 16 bases between.